This T cell receptor (beta chain) comes out of a study of blood T cell repertoires in COVID-19. As for the study in general: The analysed material was cDNA or gDNA that came from T cells, B-cell-depleted T cells, or PBMCs.

The V gene end was trimmed by 0 bases and the J gene end by 7 bases; junction bases not matched to a gene: 6. This CDR3 spans 15 amino acids. Germline V lookup: CDR1 MDHEN, CDR2 SYDVKM. This table comes from immunoSEQ multiplex PCR, and its TCRdb copy is limited to in-frame clones, with some not included. The sample carries hundreds of thousands of clones, around nine tenths recorded once. The sequencing sample was made of peripheral blood. The rearrangement uses TRBV28 and TRBJ2-1; TRBD1 matches at 7 bases. This receptor was identified in a man between 70 and 80 years old with acute or convalescent COVID-19. The CDR3 spells CASSLWQGVGNEQFF. For the CDR3, the DNA is TGTGCCAGCAGTTTATGGCAGGGGGTGGGAAATGAGCAGTTCTTC.